Sequencing of this T cell receptor (beta chain) was carried out in a study of blood T cell repertoires in COVID-19. Profiled with immunoSEQ multiplex PCR; TCRdb holds only in-frame clones, not every one. The profile covers over 75,000 clones, with around nine tenths appearing a single time and under 2% taken by the ten largest. The CDR3 sequence is 12 residues long. In germline, CDR1 is LNHDA, CDR2 SQIVND (reference sequence). Trimming removed 10 bases from V and 7 bases from J; junction bases left unmatched: 3. Sequencing was performed on peripheral blood. The clonotype comes from a man aged 55 to 70 with acute or convalescent COVID-19. The V call is TRBV19, the J call TRBJ2-1, with TRBD1 matching over 11 bases. CDR3 region: CATGQGVNEQFF. The CDR3 DNA reads TGTGCCACGGGACAGGGGGTTAATGAGCAGTTCTTC.